The 30 T cell receptor beta chains listed next were all sequenced from one sample in a study of T cells in Graves' hyperthyroidism and ophthalmopathy. TCR beta CDR3 sequences were amplified from RNA transcripts. Initially, a first-round RT-PCR of the TCR CDR3 employed the HTBI primer set. TCRdb analysed the multiplex PCR reads with MiXCR anew, one entry per CDR3 protein. The sample has more than 550,000 distinct CDR3 sequences; 15% to 20% are singletons. Sequenced input: blood. These receptors were collected from a woman aged 50 to 60 with Graves' hyperthyroidism that later progressed to Graves' ophthalmopathy.

This clonotype occurred many times. An end of the junction does not agree with germline; a read error may underlie this. The chain employs TRBV20-1 and TRBJ2-3; 12 bases agree with TRBD2. The germline V gene encodes CDR1 DFQATT and CDR2 SNEGSKA (reference sequence). The CDR3 totals 15 residues. CDR3 in amino acids: CSGRASGGATDTQYF. The CDR3 DNA is TGCAGTGGTAGAGCTAGCGGGGGGGCAACAGATACGCAGTATTTT.

This clonotype was counted at least ten times. The chain employs TRBV11-2 and TRBJ2-3; 10 bases line up with TRBD2. The J segment lost 0 bases and the V segment lost 5 bases, leaving 8 bases of the junction unmatched. The CDR3 extends over 17 amino acids. Germline CDR1 reads SGHAT; CDR2 reads FQNNGV. The CDR3 DNA sequence: TGTGCCAGCAGCCCGCTAGCGGGGGTGCCTAGCACAGATACGCAGTATTTT. Its translation is CASSPLAGVPSTDTQYF. The full variable domain, completed using reference TRBV11-2 and TRBJ2-3, is EAGVAQSPRYKIIEKRQSVAFWCNPISGHATLYWYQQILGQGPKLLIQFQNNGVVDDSQLPKDRFSAERLKGVDSTLKIQPAKLEDSAVYLCASSPLAGVPSTDTQYFGPGTRLTVL.

The chain couples TRBV5-1 to TRBJ2-5; 8 bases are a match to TRBD2. CDR1 is SGHRS and CDR2 is YFSETQ in the germline V gene. The length of the CDR3 is 14 residues. Trimming at V came to 0 bases and at J to 3 bases, leaving 1 base not matched to a gene. CDR3 sequence (DNA): TGCGCCAGCAGCTTGGTTAGCGGGGAAGAGACCCAGTACTTC. This translates into CASSLVSGEETQYF.

This rearrangement joins TRBV9 to TRBJ1-2; no clear D gene. Trimming removed 0 bases from V and 8 bases from J, with 14 bases in between. Germline V gives CDR1 SGDLS, CDR2 YYNGEE. The CDR3 extends over 14 amino acids. As DNA, the CDR3 is TGTGCCAGCAGCGTAGATTTGGGCGCGCAGGGCTACACCTTC. Translation: CASSVDLGAQGYTF.

V gene TRBV6-2 or TRBV6-3 combines with J gene TRBJ1-3; tentatively, D is TRBD1 (5 bases). The V and J ends lost 2 bases and 2 bases respectively, with 13 bases between them. Germline V gene data show CDR1 as MNHEY and CDR2 as SVGEGT. This CDR3 region has 16 residues. The CDR3 nucleotides read TGTGCCAGCAGTTACGCGGACACTGGCCCTGGAAACACCATATATTTT. Protein: CASSYADTGPGNTIYF.

A few counts support this clonotype. The chain recombines TRBV6-1 with TRBJ1-6; D unclear. Trimming took 5 bases from V and 9 from J, leaving 11 bases between them. The CDR3 covers 13 residues. Germline V gene lookup returns CDR1 MNHNS and CDR2 SASEGT. CDR3 protein: CASSLGPTSPLHF. In DNA, the CDR3 is TGTGCCAGCAGTCTGGGCCCAACTTCACCCCTCCACTTT.

The chain links TRBV20-1 to TRBJ2-5; 9 bases line up with TRBD2. This CDR3 region has 18 residues. Unmatched junction bases numbered 14, after V lost 2 bases and J lost 1 base. Germline CDR1 and CDR2: DFQATT and SNEGSKA (reference sequence). The DNA of the CDR3 is TGCAGTGCTAGACTTGGGGGCGCGGGGGGGTGGGTCCAAGAGACCCAGTACTTC. It yields the protein CSARLGGAGGWVQETQYF.

This clonotype was detected ten times or more. V usage is TRBV2 and J usage is TRBJ2-5, with 12 bases matching TRBD2. CDR3 length: 19 residues. J was trimmed by 1 base and V by 1 base; bases with no gene match: 10. The germline V gene encodes CDR1 SNHLY and CDR2 FYNNEI. CDR3 region: CASSEDTSGGTQFQETQYF. The DNA of the CDR3 is TGTGCCAGCAGTGAAGACACTAGCGGGGGGACACAATTCCAAGAGACCCAGTACTTC.

This clonotype was counted many times. The V gene is TRBV3-1, the J gene TRBJ1-1; D remains unclear. CDR1 and CDR2 (germline): LGHDT, YNNKEL (reference sequence). The CDR3 contains 12 residues. V was trimmed by 1 base and J by 9 bases, leaving 9 bases between them. CDR3 nucleotides: TGTGCCAGCAGCCAAGCCGGGATCAAAGCTTTCTTT. It yields the protein CASSQAGIKAFF.

This clonotype has at least ten counts. J is TRBJ1-2 and V is TRBV2, with TRBD1 as a possible D gene (5 bases). Germline-derived CDR1 and CDR2 are SNHLY and FYNNEI. The CDR3 covers 13 residues. V gave up 3 bases and J gave up 3 bases, with 8 bases separating them. The CDR3 region has the DNA TGTGCCAGCAGTGAGGGGGACCACTATGGCTACACCTTC. This sequence encodes CASSEGDHYGYTF.

On this clonotype itself: A read error is possible here, since a much larger clone lies one base away. V and J are TRBV12-3 or TRBV12-4 and TRBJ2-5, with TRBD1 identical over 9 bases. This CDR3 has 15 amino acids. The CDR3 spells CASSSKTGGWETQCF. CDR3 nucleotides: TGTGCCAGCAGTTCCAAAACAGGGGGCTGGGAGACCCAGTGCTTC.

The chain joins TRBV19 to TRBJ1-1, with D perhaps matching TRBD1 (5 bases). CDR1 is LNHDA, CDR2 SQIVND, per germline (reference sequence). Trimming pared 3 bases from V and 11 bases from J, leaving 22 bases between. The CDR3 runs to 15 residues. The CDR3 region is CASSISGTHHNWAFF. CDR3 DNA sequence: TGTGCCAGTAGTATCTCCGGGACCCACCATAATTGGGCTTTCTTT.

This clonotype was seen more than once but under ten times. The chain links TRBV7-8 to TRBJ2-7; possible D gene TRBD1, 5 bases. The CDR3 is made up of 14 amino acids. With 7 bases removed from V and 0 bases from J, the gap between germline ends came to 13 bases. Germline CDR1 and CDR2: SGHVS and FQNEAQ. The CDR3 loop is CASIPDSYSYEQYF. CDR3 coding DNA: TGTGCCAGCATCCCTGACAGTTACTCCTACGAGCAGTACTTC.

The chain employs TRBV5-6 and TRBJ2-1; D call uncertain. This CDR3 has 15 amino acids. Germline V gene data show CDR1 as SGHDT and CDR2 as YYEEEE. Trimming took off 4 bases at V and 5 bases at J, with 16 bases between the two ends. The CDR3 reads CASSSSDLPNNEQFF. Written as DNA, the CDR3 is TGTGCCAGCAGCAGTTCGGACCTACCAAACAATGAGCAGTTCTTC.

This clonotype has at least ten counts. The rearrangement links TRBV9 to TRBJ2-5; D uncertain. Germline V lookup: CDR1 SGDLS, CDR2 YYNGEE. V dropped 3 bases and J dropped 3 bases, with 9 bases sitting between them. The CDR3 has 13 residues. The CDR3 reads CASSDSLEETQYF. CDR3 coding DNA: TGTGCCAGCAGCGACAGTCTAGAAGAGACCCAGTACTTC.

This clonotype has a count of ten or more. The chain has TRBV7-3 and TRBJ1-1, with a weak D call TRBD1 (5 bases). This CDR3 spans 14 amino acids. Germline V gene lookup returns CDR1 SGHTA and CDR2 FQGTGA. Between the trimmed V and J ends, which lost 3 bases and 3 bases, there was a span of 11 bases. The CDR3 DNA sequence: TGTGCCAGCAGCTTGGTCAGGGCGGACACTGAAGCTTTCTTT. It translates to CASSLVRADTEAFF.

This clonotype has at least ten counts. The rearrangement joins TRBV10-3 to TRBJ2-5; 10 bases line up with TRBD1. V was clipped by 8 bases and J by 1 base; unmatched bases: 7. This CDR3 spans 15 amino acids. The germline CDR1 and CDR2 sequences are ENHRY and SYGVKD. The CDR3 DNA reads TGTGCCATCTCCTGGGACAGGGGTGGCCAAGAGACCCAGTACTTC. Its translation is CAISWDRGGQETQYF.

The chain joins TRBV29-1 to TRBJ1-3; 7 bases fit TRBD1. Germline values: CDR1 SQVTM, CDR2 ANQGSEA. The length of the CDR3 is 14 residues. The trim removed 2 bases at V and 6 bases at J, leaving 7 bases unmatched. CDR3 sequence (DNA): TGCAGCGTTGAATTCGGACAGGTCCCAAACACCATATATTTT. Protein sequence: CSVEFGQVPNTIYF.

This clonotype was detected a few times. The chain joins TRBV20-1 to TRBJ2-5; possibly TRBD1 for D (6 bases). Trimming removed 0 bases at V and 3 bases at J, with 11 bases between. CDR1 and CDR2 from the germline V gene are DFQATT and SNEGSKA (reference sequence). The CDR3 spans 14 residues. The CDR3 nucleotides read TGCAGTGCTAGAGAAAGGAACAGGGAAGAGACCCAGTACTTC. Its protein is CSARERNREETQYF.

This clonotype was observed many times. The chain combines TRBV3-1 with TRBJ2-7; 8 bases agree with TRBD2. The J segment lost 6 bases and the V segment lost 3 bases, leaving 4 bases of the junction unmatched. CDR3 length equals 13 residues. Germline lookup yields CDR1 LGHDT and CDR2 YNNKEL (reference sequence). CDR3 loop: CASSQPGGSEQYF. The CDR3, as DNA: TGTGCCAGCAGCCAGCCGGGGGGGAGCGAGCAGTACTTC.

This clonotype was seen a few times. It is likely a read error, because the conserved phenylalanine at the end of the CDR3 is missing. The J gene is TRBJ1-1, the V gene TRBV9; TRBD1 matches at 8 bases. Germline V gene lookup returns CDR1 SGDLS and CDR2 YYNGEE. The CDR3 extends over 13 amino acids. V trimming: 3 bases; J trimming: 4 bases; junction bases outside the gene matches: 2. The CDR3 protein is CASSATGGTEAFL. For the CDR3, the DNA is TGTGCCAGCAGCGCAACAGGGGGCACTGAAGCTTTCCTT.

This clonotype was recorded at least ten times. The V gene is TRBV4-1, the J gene TRBJ1-1; D gene ambiguous. The V end lost 4 bases, the J end lost 1 base, and 10 bases lay between the germline ends. This CDR3 has 14 residues. The germline V gene has CDR1 MGHRA and CDR2 YSYEKL. The CDR3 bases are TGCGCCAGCAGCCCGAGCTCCAGGAACACTGAAGCTTTCTTT. Translation gives CASSPSSRNTEAFF.

The V gene is TRBV20-1, the J gene TRBJ1-6, with a weak D call TRBD1 (6 bases). Germline CDR1 is DFQATT and CDR2 is SNEGSKA (reference sequence). There are 18 residues in the CDR3. The V end was cut by 3 bases, the J end by 0 bases, with 18 bases between. In DNA form, the CDR3 reads TGCAGTGCTAGTTGGGGCAGGGGCGGTAGCTCCTATAATTCACCCCTCCACTTT. Amino acid sequence: CSASWGRGGSSYNSPLHF.

This sequence joins TRBV4-2 and TRBJ2-1; TRBD1 or TRBD2 may be the D gene (6 bases each). The V end lost 0 bases, the J end lost 4 bases, and 13 bases lay between the germline ends. The CDR3 is 16 amino acids. From germline, CDR1 is LGHNA and CDR2 YNFKEQ. The CDR3 reads CASSQEEGVHYNEQFF. DNA of the CDR3: TGTGCCAGCAGCCAAGAGGAGGGGGTTCATTACAATGAGCAGTTCTTC.

This clonotype has only a few counts. The chain joins TRBV27 to TRBJ2-5; tentatively, D is TRBD1 or TRBD2 (5 bases each). This CDR3 spans 15 amino acids. The V gene's germline CDR1 is MNHEY and CDR2 SMNVEV (reference sequence). V was shortened by 9 bases and J by 0 bases, with 17 bases between the two germline ends. The CDR3 DNA is TGTGCCAGAGAACTGGGACCCGCAAACCAAGAGACCCAGTACTTC. Its translation: CARELGPANQETQYF.

Points on this clonotype: This may come from a read error, since a much larger clone is one base off. This sequence joins TRBV11-1 and TRBJ2-5; 10 bases are a match to TRBD2. The trim removed 5 bases at V and 0 bases at J, leaving 12 bases unmatched. Germline V gene data show CDR1 as SGHAT and CDR2 as FQDESV (reference sequence). This CDR3 contains 18 residues. CDR3 protein: CASSRGASGGSYQETQYF. The CDR3 DNA sequence: TGTGCCAGCAGCCGCGGGGCTAGCGGGGGTTCGTACCAAGAGACCCAGTACTTC.

The chain has TRBV5-4 and TRBJ2-7; TRBD2 agrees at 12 bases. CDR3 length: 18 amino acids. V gave up 4 bases and J gave up 0 bases; unmatched junction bases: 11. CDR1 SGHNT and CDR2 YYREEE come from the germline V gene (reference sequence). The CDR3 DNA is TGTGCCAGCAGCATGGGGGTGCCTAGCGGGGGGGTCTCCTACGAGCAGTACTTC. It translates to CASSMGVPSGGVSYEQYF.

Ten or more counts support this clonotype. The chain joins TRBV12-3 or TRBV12-4 to TRBJ1-5, with D unclear. The CDR3 consists of 15 residues. With 5 bases removed from V and 0 bases from J, the gap between germline ends came to 11 bases. The CDR3: CASSPGRNSNQPQHF. The CDR3 DNA is TGTGCCAGCAGTCCCGGACGTAATAGCAATCAGCCCCAGCATTTT.

This clonotype was observed a single time. In DNA form, the CDR3 reads TGTGCCAGCAGCTTAACCCCTTTCAGGGGCAATCAGCCCCAGCATTTT. It is translated as CASSLTPFRGNQPQHF. This chain joins TRBV3-1 and TRBJ1-5; tentatively, D is TRBD1 (5 bases). V was trimmed by 5 bases and J by 2 bases, leaving 16 bases between them. From germline, CDR1 is LGHDT and CDR2 YNNKEL (reference sequence). This CDR3 has 16 residues.

This clonotype was found a few times. This rearrangement joins TRBV7-9 to TRBJ2-3; 10 positions match TRBD2. The J segment lost 2 bases and the V segment lost 1 base, leaving 3 bases of the junction unmatched. The CDR3 spans 16 residues. Looked up from germline, CDR1 is SEHNR and CDR2 is FQNEAQ (reference sequence). The CDR3 DNA is TGTGCCAGCAGCTTAGAACTAGCGGGGAACACAGATACGCAGTATTTT. It specifies CASSLELAGNTDTQYF.